This TCR beta chain was recorded in a study of T-cell memory formation after mild COVID-19. The ends were cut back, 2 bases at V and 0 bases at J, with 11 bases in the middle. CDR3 size: 15 residues. CDR1 SGHAT and CDR2 FQNNGV come from the germline V gene. Overall study findings and caveats: There was a balanced CD4/CD8 profile in clones contracting day 15 to 85, and later expanders leaned CD4+.

By share, this clonotype counts as medium-sized. Antigen: not known. Constant-segment-primed 5'RACE gave TCR alpha and TCR beta cDNA libraries with sample barcodes and UMIs. MiXCR, run by TCRdb on the 5' RACE reads, gives a single entry per CDR3 protein. The data show some 14,000 distinct CDR3 sequences, 15% to 20% seen once. Specimen: PBMCs or a T cell subset sorted from them (not recorded which). The clonotype comes from a man between 18 and 35 years old who had mild COVID-19 (a few samples of this study predate the infection). Cell type and time point are not known. The chain carries TRBV11-2 and TRBJ2-7; D might be TRBD2 (5 bases). The CDR3 protein is CASSLSRGYSYEQYF. The CDR3 DNA follows: TGTGCCAGCAGCTTATCCCGGGGATACTCCTACGAGCAGTACTTC. The full variable domain, its missing parts supplied by reference TRBV11-2 and TRBJ2-7, is EAGVAQSPRYKIIEKRQSVAFWCNPISGHATLYWYQQILGQGPKLLIQFQNNGVVDDSQLPKDRFSAERLKGVDSTLKIQPAKLEDSAVYLCASSLSRGYSYEQYFGPGTRLTVT.